A selection of T cell receptor beta chains follows, all from one sample in a study of blood T cell repertoires in COVID-19. The method was immunoSEQ multiplex PCR; TCRdb's version includes in-frame clones alone and lacks a portion of them. The sample holds approximately 68,000 clones, 65% to 85% seen once. The sequenced material came from peripheral blood. These receptors were obtained from a woman aged 50 to 60 with acute or convalescent COVID-19. Each CDR3 is given with its conserved first and last residue. The order of the fields is D gene, CDR3 length, V gene, J gene, CDR3 protein. The D gene is left open where the match is weak.

TRBD1	15	TRBV27	TRBJ1-6	CASRRGPSYNSPLHF
-	16	TRBV9	TRBJ2-5	CASSVGDGGPQETQYF
-	12	TRBV18	TRBJ2-7	CASSSQGREQYF
-	17	TRBV6-2/TRBV6-3	TRBJ2-7	CASSYNFRRGSAYEQYF
-	15	TRBV7-8	TRBJ2-3	CASSLGATGTDTQYF
TRBD1	15	TRBV19	TRBJ2-7	CASRKSGTGSYEQYF
TRBD1	15	TRBV16	TRBJ2-2	CASSRTGTNTGELFF
TRBD1	13	TRBV19	TRBJ1-2	CASRSGQMGGYTF
TRBD1	17	TRBV4-3	TRBJ2-7	CASSETATGTGGYEQYF
TRBD1	14	TRBV6-1	TRBJ1-2	CASSEPDRGLGYTF
TRBD2	15	TRBV30	TRBJ2-2	CAWSVGGGGSGELFF
-	17	TRBV19	TRBJ1-5	CASSIPTRSYSNQPQHF
-	14	TRBV3-1/TRBV3-2	TRBJ2-2	CASSQGTGTGELFF
TRBD1	16	TRBV5-4	TRBJ1-2	CASRTGTGVGIYGYTF
TRBD2	12	TRBV27	TRBJ2-7	CASVAGPGEQYF
-	17	TRBV7-9	TRBJ2-6	CASSLQGLLSGANVLTF
TRBD1	14	TRBV2	TRBJ1-2	CASRWGTASYGYTF
TRBD2	16	TRBV7-9	TRBJ2-3	CASSLAGGRAVGGQYF
-	13	TRBV30	TRBJ1-2	CAWSVNSAGSYTF
-	17	TRBV2	TRBJ1-1	CASSGTTGYTMNTEAFF
-	14	TRBV7-3	TRBJ1-1	CASSPTVSGTEAFF
-	12	TRBV18	TRBJ1-1	CASSSPVGGLFF
TRBD2	18	TRBV18	TRBJ2-3	CASSPISIAGGSTDTQYF
TRBD1	16	TRBV28	TRBJ1-6	CASSLQGAGYNSPLHF
TRBD2	14	TRBV7-8	TRBJ2-2	CASSLGLGAGELFF
-	16	TRBV7-3	TRBJ2-2	CASSLTSAGQTGELFF
-	11	TRBV29-1	TRBJ1-1	CSVERNTEAFF
-	15	TRBV24-1	TRBJ1-1	CATSDPGAGNTEAFF
TRBD1	15	TRBV6-5	TRBJ1-5	CASIKQGGSNQPQHF
-	13	TRBV30	TRBJ1-5	CAWKQSGSGPQHF
-	17	TRBV11-2	TRBJ2-1	CASSLVPSVPPYNEQFF
TRBD1	14	TRBV7-2	TRBJ2-7	CASRSGTGSYEQYF
-	12	TRBV12-3/TRBV12-4	TRBJ1-1	CASSLEGTEAFF
TRBD1	13	TRBV5-6	TRBJ1-1	CASSRTGGTEAFF
TRBD2	15	TRBV7-2	TRBJ2-7	CASSMSGGVSYEQYF
TRBD2	14	TRBV6-4	TRBJ2-1	CASSRTSGIGEQFF
TRBD2	15	TRBV10-2	TRBJ2-5	CASGHGGGVPETQYF
TRBD2	14	TRBV2	TRBJ2-1	CASSDLVAGVEQFF
-	15	TRBV5-1	TRBJ1-1	CASSLATGRGTEAFF
-	17	TRBV27	TRBJ1-4	CASSFKGGYPTNEKLFF
TRBD1	13	TRBV7-3	TRBJ1-3	CASSPGQGDTIYF
-	15	TRBV18	TRBJ2-1	CASSSTGSQYNEQFF
TRBD2	16	TRBV10-3	TRBJ2-1	CAISALTSGGANEQFF
-	13	TRBV27	TRBJ1-6	CASSDISNSPLHF
-	15	TRBV12-5	TRBJ2-2	CASGFSREGTGELFF
-	13	TRBV7-8	TRBJ1-2	CASSLNEGYGYTF
-	16	TRBV4-2	TRBJ1-3	CASSQDPRTTGNTIYF
-	13	TRBV20-1	TRBJ2-7	CSASRQGPYEQYF
TRBD2	12	TRBV3-1/TRBV3-2	TRBJ2-5	CASSGGGETQYF
-	11	TRBV7-9	TRBJ1-1	CASSYYTEAFF
-	15	TRBV6-5	TRBJ2-3	CASSITVFATDTQYF